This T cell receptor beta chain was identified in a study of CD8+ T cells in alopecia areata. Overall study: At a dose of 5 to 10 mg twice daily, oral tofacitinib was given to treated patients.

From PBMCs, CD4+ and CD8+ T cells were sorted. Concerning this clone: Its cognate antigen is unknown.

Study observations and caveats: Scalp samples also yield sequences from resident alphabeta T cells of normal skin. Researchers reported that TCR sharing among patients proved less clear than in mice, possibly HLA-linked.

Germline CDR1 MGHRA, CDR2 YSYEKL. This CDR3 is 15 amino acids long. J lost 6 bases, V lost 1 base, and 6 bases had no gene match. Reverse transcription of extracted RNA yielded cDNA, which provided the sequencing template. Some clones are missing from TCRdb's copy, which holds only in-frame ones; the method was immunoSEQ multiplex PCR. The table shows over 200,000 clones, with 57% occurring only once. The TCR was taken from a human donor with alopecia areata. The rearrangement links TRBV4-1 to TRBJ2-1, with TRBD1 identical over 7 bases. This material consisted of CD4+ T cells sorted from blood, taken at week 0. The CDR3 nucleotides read TGCGCCAGCAGCCAAGTAGGGGGCGCTGGCAATGAGCAGTTCTTC. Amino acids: CASSQVGGAGNEQFF.